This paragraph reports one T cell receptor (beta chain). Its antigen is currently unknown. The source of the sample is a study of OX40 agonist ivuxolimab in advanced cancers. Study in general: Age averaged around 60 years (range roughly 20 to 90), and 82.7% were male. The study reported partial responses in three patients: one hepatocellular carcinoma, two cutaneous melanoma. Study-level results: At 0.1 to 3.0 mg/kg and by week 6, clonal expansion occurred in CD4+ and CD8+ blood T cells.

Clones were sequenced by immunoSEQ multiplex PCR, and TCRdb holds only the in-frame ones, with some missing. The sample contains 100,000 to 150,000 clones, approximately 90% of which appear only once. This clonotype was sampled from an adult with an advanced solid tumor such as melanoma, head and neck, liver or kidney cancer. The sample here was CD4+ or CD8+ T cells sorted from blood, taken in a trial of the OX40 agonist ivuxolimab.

The CDR3 DNA reads as TGTGCCAGCAGCCAGTCCCAGGGGGTAAGCTCCTACAATGAGCAGTTCTTC. This codes for CASSQSQGVSSYNEQFF. V is TRBV7-2 and J is TRBJ2-1; TRBD1 matches at 7 bases. Unmatched junction bases numbered 10, after V lost 5 bases and J lost 0 bases. Per the germline V gene, CDR1 is SGHTA and CDR2 is FQGNSA. The CDR3 loop spans 17 amino acids.